This passage covers 3 T cell receptor beta chains from one sample sequenced in a study of T cells in localized non-small cell lung cancer. Using immunoSEQ multiplex PCR, the repertoire was profiled, and TCRdb retains in-frame clones only, with some absent. Of 52,000 or so clones listed, more than 80% were seen once; the top ten hold 18%. The sample here was peripheral blood, taken before any cancer treatment. These receptors all come from a male donor aged 60 or older with stage III squamous cell lung carcinoma.

The chain has TRBV5-5 and TRBJ2-5; 7 bases are shared with TRBD2. The ends lost 4 bases at V and 4 bases at J; junction bases unmatched: 10. Germline V gene sequence: CDR1 SGHKS, CDR2 YYEKEE (reference sequence). CDR3 length: 15 residues. CDR3 DNA: TGTGCCAGCAGCCCTACTGCGGGAGCGGCAGAGACCCAGTACTTC. Its protein product is CASSPTAGAAETQYF.

The V gene is TRBV4-3, the J gene TRBJ1-2; 7 nucleotides match TRBD1. Germline-derived CDR1 and CDR2 are LGHNA and YSLEER. This CDR3 has 14 residues. With 4 bases clipped from V and 5 bases from J, the junction kept 7 bases outside the gene matches. The CDR3 DNA is TGCGCCAGCAGCCCGACAGGGTCCGTTTATGGCTACACCTTC. Its translation is CASSPTGSVYGYTF.

This clone was found a few times. The chain recombines TRBV7-9 with TRBJ1-6, with D hard to call. CDR1 SEHNR and CDR2 FQNEAQ come from the germline V gene (reference sequence). V lost 3 bases and J lost 7, with 7 bases in between. This CDR3 has 13 residues. This chain's CDR3 is CASSLYLNSPLHF. In DNA, the CDR3 is TGTGCCAGCAGCTTGTACCTGAATTCACCCCTCCACTTT.